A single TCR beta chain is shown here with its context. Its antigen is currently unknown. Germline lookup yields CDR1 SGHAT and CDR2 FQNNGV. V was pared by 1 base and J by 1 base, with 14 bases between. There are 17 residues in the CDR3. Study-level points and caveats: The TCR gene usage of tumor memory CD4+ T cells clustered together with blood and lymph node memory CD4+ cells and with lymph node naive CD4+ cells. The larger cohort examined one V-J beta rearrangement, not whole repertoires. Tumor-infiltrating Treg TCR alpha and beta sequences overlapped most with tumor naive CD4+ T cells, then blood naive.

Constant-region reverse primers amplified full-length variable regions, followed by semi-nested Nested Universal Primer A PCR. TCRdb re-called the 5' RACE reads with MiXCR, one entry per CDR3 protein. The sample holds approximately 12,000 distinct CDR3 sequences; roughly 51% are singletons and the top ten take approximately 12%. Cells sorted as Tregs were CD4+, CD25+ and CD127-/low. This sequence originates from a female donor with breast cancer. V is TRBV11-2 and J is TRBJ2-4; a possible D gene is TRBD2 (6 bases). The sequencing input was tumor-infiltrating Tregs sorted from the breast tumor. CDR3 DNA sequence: TGTGCCAGCAGCTTAGGTTGGGCGGGATATGCCAAAAACATTCAGTACTTC. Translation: CASSLGWAGYAKNIQYF.